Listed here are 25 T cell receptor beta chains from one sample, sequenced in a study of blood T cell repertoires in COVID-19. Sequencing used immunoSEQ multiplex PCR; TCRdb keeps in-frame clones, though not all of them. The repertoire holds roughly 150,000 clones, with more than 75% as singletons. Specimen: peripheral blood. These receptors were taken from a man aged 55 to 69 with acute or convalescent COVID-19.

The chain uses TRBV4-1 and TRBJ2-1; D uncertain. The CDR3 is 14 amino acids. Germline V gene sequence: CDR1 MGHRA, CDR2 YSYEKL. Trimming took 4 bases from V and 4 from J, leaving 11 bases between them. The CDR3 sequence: CASSPRIAYNEQFF. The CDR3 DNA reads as TGCGCCAGCAGCCCCCGAATAGCTTACAATGAGCAGTTCTTC.

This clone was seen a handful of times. The CDR3 loop reads CASSSQAGVVRNEQFF. The DNA of the CDR3 is TGTGCCAGCAGCTCTCAAGCGGGAGTGGTACGGAATGAGCAGTTCTTC. The chain links TRBV11-2 to TRBJ2-1; 8 bases align to TRBD2. Losses at the gene ends were 4 bases for V and 7 bases for J; bases not matched to a gene: 12. This CDR3 region has 16 residues. Germline CDR1 reads SGHAT; CDR2 reads FQNNGV.

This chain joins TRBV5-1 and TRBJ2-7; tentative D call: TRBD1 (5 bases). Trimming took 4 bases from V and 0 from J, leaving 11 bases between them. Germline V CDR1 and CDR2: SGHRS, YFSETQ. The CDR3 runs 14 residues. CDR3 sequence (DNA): TGCGCCAGCAGCGGGGCAGGCAGCTCCTACGAGCAGTACTTC. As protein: CASSGAGSSYEQYF.

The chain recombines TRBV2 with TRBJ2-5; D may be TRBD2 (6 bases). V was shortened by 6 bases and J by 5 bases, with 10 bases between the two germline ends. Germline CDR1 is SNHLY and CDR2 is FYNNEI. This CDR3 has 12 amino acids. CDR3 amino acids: CASSGTLETQYF. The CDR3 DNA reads TGTGCCAGCAGCGGGACTTTGGAGACCCAGTACTTC.

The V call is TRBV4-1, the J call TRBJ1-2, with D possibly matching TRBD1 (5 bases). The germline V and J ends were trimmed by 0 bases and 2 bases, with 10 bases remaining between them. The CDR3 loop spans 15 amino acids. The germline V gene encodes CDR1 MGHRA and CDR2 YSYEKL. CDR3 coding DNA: TGCGCCAGCAGCCAAGATCCCCAGGGAAACTATGGCTACACCTTC. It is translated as CASSQDPQGNYGYTF.

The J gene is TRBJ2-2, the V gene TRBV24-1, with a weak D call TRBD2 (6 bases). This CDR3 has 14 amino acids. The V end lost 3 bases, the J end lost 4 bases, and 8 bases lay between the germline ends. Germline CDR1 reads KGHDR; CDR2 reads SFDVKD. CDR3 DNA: TGTGCCACCAGTGATGTGGGGGGCACCGGGGAGCTGTTTTTT. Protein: CATSDVGGTGELFF.

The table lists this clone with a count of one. Written as DNA, the CDR3 is TGTGCCAGCAGTGCGGGACTATCGGTGAAGACCCAGTACTTC. As protein: CASSAGLSVKTQYF. This rearrangement joins TRBV2 to TRBJ2-5; 7 bases are a match to TRBD2. Germline CDR1 reads SNHLY; CDR2 reads FYNNEI. With 4 bases clipped from V and 6 bases from J, the junction kept 8 bases outside the gene matches. This CDR3 comprises 14 residues.

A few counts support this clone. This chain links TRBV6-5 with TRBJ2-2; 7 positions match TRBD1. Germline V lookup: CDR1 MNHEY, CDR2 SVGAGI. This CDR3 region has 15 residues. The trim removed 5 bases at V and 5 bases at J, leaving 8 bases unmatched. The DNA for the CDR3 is TGTGCCAGCAGTCAATGGACAGGATTAACCGGGGAGCTGTTTTTT. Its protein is CASSQWTGLTGELFF.

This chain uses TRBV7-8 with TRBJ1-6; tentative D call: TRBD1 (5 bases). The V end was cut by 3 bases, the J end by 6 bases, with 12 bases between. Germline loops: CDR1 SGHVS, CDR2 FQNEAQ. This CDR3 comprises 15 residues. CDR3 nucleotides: TGTGCCAGCAGCTTCGGCGGGGGAACTAATTCACCCCTCCACTTT. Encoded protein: CASSFGGGTNSPLHF.

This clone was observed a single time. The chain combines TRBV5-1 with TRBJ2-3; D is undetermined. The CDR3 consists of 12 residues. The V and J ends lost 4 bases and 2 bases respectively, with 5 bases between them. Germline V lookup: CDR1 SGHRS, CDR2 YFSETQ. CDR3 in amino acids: CASSTTTDTQYF. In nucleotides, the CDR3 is TGCGCCAGCAGCACTACCACAGATACGCAGTATTTT.

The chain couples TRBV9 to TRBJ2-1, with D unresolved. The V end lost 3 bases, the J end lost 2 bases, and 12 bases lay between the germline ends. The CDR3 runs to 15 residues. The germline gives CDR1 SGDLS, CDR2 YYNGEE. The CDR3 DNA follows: TGTGCCAGCAGCGACGTCTCTCGGGCCTACAATGAGCAGTTCTTC. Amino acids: CASSDVSRAYNEQFF.

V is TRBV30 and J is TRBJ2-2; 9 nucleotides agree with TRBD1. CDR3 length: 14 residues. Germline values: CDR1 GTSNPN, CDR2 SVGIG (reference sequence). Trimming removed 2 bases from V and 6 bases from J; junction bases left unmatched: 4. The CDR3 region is CAWSIGTGPGELFF. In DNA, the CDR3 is TGTGCCTGGAGTATCGGGACAGGGCCCGGGGAGCTGTTTTTT.

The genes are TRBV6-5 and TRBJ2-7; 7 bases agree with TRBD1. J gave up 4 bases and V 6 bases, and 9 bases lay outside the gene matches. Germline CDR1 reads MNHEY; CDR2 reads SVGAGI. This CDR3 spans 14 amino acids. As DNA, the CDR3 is TGTGCCAGCAGCCGGGACAGACCCTCTTACGAGCAGTACTTC. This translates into CASSRDRPSYEQYF.

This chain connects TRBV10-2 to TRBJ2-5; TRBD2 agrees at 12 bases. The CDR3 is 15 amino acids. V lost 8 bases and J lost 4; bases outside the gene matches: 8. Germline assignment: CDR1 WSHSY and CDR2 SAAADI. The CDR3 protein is CASHKMTSGRETQYF. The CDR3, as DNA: TGCGCCAGCCATAAGATGACTAGCGGGAGAGAGACCCAGTACTTC.

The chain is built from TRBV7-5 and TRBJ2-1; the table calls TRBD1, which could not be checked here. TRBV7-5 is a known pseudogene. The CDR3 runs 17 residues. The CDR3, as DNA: TGTGCCAGAAGCGTGGGACATTGGGGTAGGGACCTGAATGAGCAGTTCTTC. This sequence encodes CARSVGHWGRDLNEQFF.

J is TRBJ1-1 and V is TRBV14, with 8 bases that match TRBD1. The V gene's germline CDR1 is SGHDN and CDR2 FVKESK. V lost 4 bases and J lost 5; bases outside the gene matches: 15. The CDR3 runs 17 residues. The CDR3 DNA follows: TGTGCCAGCAGCCCCCAGGGGGCGCGAGGAATTAGGACTGAAGCTTTCTTT. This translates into CASSPQGARGIRTEAFF.

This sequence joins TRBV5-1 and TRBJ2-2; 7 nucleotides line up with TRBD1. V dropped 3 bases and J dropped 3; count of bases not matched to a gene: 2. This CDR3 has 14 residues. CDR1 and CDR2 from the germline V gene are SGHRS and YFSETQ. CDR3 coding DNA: TGCGCCAGCAGCTCGGGACAGCACACCGGGGAGCTGTTTTTT. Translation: CASSSGQHTGELFF.

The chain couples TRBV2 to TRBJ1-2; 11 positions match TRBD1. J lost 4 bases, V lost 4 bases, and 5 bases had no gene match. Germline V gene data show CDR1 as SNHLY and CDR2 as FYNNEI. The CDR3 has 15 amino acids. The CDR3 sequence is CASSAGTGGGYGYTF. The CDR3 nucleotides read TGTGCCAGCAGTGCGGGGACAGGGGGGGGCTATGGCTACACCTTC.

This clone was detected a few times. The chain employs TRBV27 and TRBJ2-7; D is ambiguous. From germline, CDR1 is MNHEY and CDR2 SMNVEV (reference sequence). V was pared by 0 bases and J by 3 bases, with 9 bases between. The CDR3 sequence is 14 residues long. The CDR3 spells CASSLSSVNYEQYF. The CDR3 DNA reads TGTGCCAGCAGTTTATCCAGCGTTAACTACGAGCAGTACTTC.

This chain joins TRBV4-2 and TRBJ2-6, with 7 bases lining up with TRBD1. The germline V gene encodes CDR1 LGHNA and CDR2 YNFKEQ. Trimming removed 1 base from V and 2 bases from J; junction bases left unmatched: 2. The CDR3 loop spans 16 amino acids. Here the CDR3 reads CASSQATGAGANVLTF. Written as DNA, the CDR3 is TGTGCCAGCAGCCAAGCTACAGGGGCTGGGGCCAACGTCCTGACTTTC.

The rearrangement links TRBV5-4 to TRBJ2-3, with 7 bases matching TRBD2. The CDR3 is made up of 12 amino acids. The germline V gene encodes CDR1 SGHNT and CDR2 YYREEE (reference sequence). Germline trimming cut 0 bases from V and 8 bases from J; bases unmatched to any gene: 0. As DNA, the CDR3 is TGTGCCAGCAGCTTGGGGGGGGGTACGCAGTATTTT. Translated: CASSLGGGTQYF.

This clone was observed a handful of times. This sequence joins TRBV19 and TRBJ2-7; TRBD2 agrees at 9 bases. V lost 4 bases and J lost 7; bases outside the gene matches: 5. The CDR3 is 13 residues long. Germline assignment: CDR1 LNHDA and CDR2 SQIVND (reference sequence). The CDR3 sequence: CASSSGTSWEQYF. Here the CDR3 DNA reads TGTGCCAGTAGTAGCGGGACTAGCTGGGAGCAGTACTTC. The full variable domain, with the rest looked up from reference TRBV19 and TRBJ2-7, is DGGITQSPKYLFRKEGQNVTLSCEQNLNHDAMYWYRQDPGQGLRLIYYSQIVNDFQKGDIAEGYSVSREKKESFPLTVTSAQKNPTAFYLCASSSGTSWEQYFGPGTRLTVT.

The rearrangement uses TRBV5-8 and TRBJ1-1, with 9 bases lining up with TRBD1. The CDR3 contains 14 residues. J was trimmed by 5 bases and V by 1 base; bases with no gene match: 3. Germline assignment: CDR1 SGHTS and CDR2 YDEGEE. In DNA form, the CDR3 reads TGTGCCAGCAGCTTGAGGGACAGGGCAACTGAAGCTTTCTTT. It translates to CASSLRDRATEAFF.

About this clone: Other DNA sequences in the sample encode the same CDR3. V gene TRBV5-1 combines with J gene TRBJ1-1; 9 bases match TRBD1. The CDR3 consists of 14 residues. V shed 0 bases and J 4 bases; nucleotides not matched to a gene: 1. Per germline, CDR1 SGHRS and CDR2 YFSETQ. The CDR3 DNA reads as TGCGCCAGCAGCTTGGGACAGGGGGGCACTGAAGCTTTCTTT. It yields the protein CASSLGQGGTEAFF.

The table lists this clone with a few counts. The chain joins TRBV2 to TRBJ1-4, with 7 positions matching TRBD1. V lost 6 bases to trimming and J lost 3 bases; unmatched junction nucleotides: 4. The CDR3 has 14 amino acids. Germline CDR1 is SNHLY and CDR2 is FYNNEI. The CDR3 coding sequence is TGTGCCAGCAGAGGACAGGCGCCTAATGAAAAACTGTTTTTT. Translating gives CASRGQAPNEKLFF.